The rows below give T cell receptor beta chains drawn from one sample of a study of shared clonotypes between healthy human individuals. Some clones are missing from TCRdb's copy, which holds only in-frame ones; the method was immunoSEQ multiplex PCR. The sample consists of hundreds of thousands of clones, approximately 97% of them appearing once. Sequenced sample: naive CD4+ T cells sorted from blood. These receptors came from a young woman in good health. Both conserved end residues are part of each CDR3. Only part of the rows carry a size: once, few, many, or a class if the clone is expanded.

abundance: NA; v_gene: TRBV5-1; CDR3aa: CASSFIWGRDTEAFF
abundance: NA; v_gene: TRBV9; CDR3aa: CASSVGLAGGETQYF
abundance: NA; v_gene: TRBV28; CDR3aa: CASSQIWTQYF
abundance: NA; v_gene: TRBV5-1; CDR3aa: CATGSRGLGSEQFF
abundance: NA; v_gene: TRBV7-2; CDR3aa: CASSLVAGGSGNTIYF
abundance: NA; v_gene: TRBV10-3; CDR3aa: CAISDQGGIYEQYF
abundance: NA; v_gene: TRBV30; CDR3aa: CAWSVIGDTEAFF
abundance: NA; v_gene: TRBV4-2; CDR3aa: CASSRKAGGSGANVLTF
abundance: once; v_gene: TRBV15; CDR3aa: CATSVQTRSYEQYF
abundance: NA; v_gene: TRBV7-8; CDR3aa: CASSWTEGQGDDQPQHF
abundance: NA; v_gene: TRBV18; CDR3aa: CASSSNPGGAEPQHF
abundance: NA; v_gene: TRBV28; CDR3aa: CASSWGRPWVTQNAGGLGEQYF
abundance: NA; v_gene: TRBV4-1; CDR3aa: CASSQGRLAGRNEQYF
abundance: NA; v_gene: TRBV7-2; CDR3aa: CASSATVSGNTIYF
abundance: once; v_gene: TRBV12-2; CDR3aa: CTSRFTGVKTQYF